Shown below are 8 T cell receptor beta chains from a single sample sequenced in a study of T cell responses to AZD1222 COVID-19 vaccine. Using immunoSEQ multiplex PCR, the repertoire was profiled, and TCRdb retains in-frame clones only, with some absent. The sample lists approximately 130,000 clones; 80% to 90% were seen once. Source: peripheral blood, taken 28 days after the second AZD1222 dose. Receptors were obtained from an adult who received the AZD1222 COVID-19 vaccine.

The J gene is TRBJ1-6, the V gene TRBV2; a possible D gene is TRBD1 (5 bases). V lost 7 bases, J lost 6 bases, and 16 bases lay in between. The CDR3 is 15 amino acids. The V gene's germline CDR1 is SNHLY and CDR2 FYNNEI. Here the CDR3 DNA reads TGTGCCAGCACGAGGGACTCCGGGATTAATTCACCCCTCCACTTT. Translation: CASTRDSGINSPLHF. The variable domain in full, completed from reference TRBV2 and TRBJ1-6, reads EPEVTQTPSHQVTQMGQEVILRCVPISNHLYFYWYRQILGQKVEFLVSFYNNEISEKSEIFDDQFSVERPDGSNFTLKIRSTKLEDSAMYFCASTRDSGINSPLHFGNGTRLTVT.

This clone was seen once. The CDR3 region has the DNA TGTGCCTGCTCGGGACAGGGGGCGAGCTCCTACAATGAGCAGTTCTTC. Amino acid sequence: CACSGQGASSYNEQFF. The rearrangement links TRBV30 to TRBJ2-1; 12 bases match TRBD1. V shed 6 bases and J 0 bases; nucleotides not matched to a gene: 6. Per germline, CDR1 GTSNPN and CDR2 SVGIG (reference sequence). The CDR3 extends over 16 amino acids.

The V and J genes are TRBV30 and TRBJ2-6, with a possible D match to TRBD2 (6 bases). Trimming took 5 bases from V and 4 from J, leaving 9 bases between them. Germline V gene sequence: CDR1 GTSNPN, CDR2 SVGIG (reference sequence). This CDR3 is built from 13 residues. In nucleotides, the CDR3 is TGTGCCTGGGGGGGGTACGGGGCCAACGTCCTGACTTTC. Its protein is CAWGGYGANVLTF.

The V gene is TRBV23-1, the J gene TRBJ2-2, with TRBD1 identical over 9 bases. TRBV23-1 is sorted into the ORF group, with uncertain function. Trimming removed 2 bases from V and 6 bases from J; junction bases left unmatched: 10. The CDR3 runs to 17 residues. The CDR3 here is CASSQKWGQGSSGELFF. CDR3 DNA sequence: TGCGCCAGCAGTCAAAAATGGGGACAGGGTTCGTCCGGGGAGCTGTTTTTT.

This chain links TRBV11-1 with TRBJ1-2; D may be TRBD1 (5 bases). The germline V gene encodes CDR1 SGHAT and CDR2 FQDESV (reference sequence). This CDR3 is built from 14 residues. The V gene lost 1 base and the J gene lost 3 bases, with 9 bases spanning the gap. CDR3 in DNA: TGTGCCAGCAGCTTAGGGAGGGGTGACTATGGCTACACCTTC. Encoded protein: CASSLGRGDYGYTF.

The V and J genes are TRBV5-4 and TRBJ2-5; TRBD1 aligns across 9 bases. The CDR3 has 15 residues. V shed 0 bases and J 5 bases; nucleotides not matched to a gene: 5. Looked up from germline, CDR1 is SGHNT and CDR2 is YYREEE (reference sequence). CDR3 coding DNA: TGTGCCAGCAGCTTGGGACAGGGGGGGCAGGAGACCCAGTACTTC. It specifies CASSLGQGGQETQYF.

On this clone: The identical CDR3 is also encoded by other nucleotide sequences in the sample. The chain employs TRBV5-1 and TRBJ2-3; D perhaps matches TRBD1 (5 bases). There are 14 residues in the CDR3. V was trimmed by 4 bases and J by 0 bases, leaving 9 bases between them. Germline V CDR1 and CDR2: SGHRS, YFSETQ. This CDR3 is CASSLGQSTDTQYF. CDR3 nucleotide sequence: TGCGCCAGCAGCCTCGGACAAAGCACAGATACGCAGTATTTT. The full variable domain, with the rest looked up from reference TRBV5-1 and TRBJ2-3, is KAGVTQTPRYLIKTRGQQVTLSCSPISGHRSVSWYQQTPGQGLQFLFEYFSETQRNKGNFPGRFSGRQFSNSRSEMNVSTLELGDSALYLCASSLGQSTDTQYFGPGTRLTVL.

The genes are TRBV9 and TRBJ1-6; D unresolved. This CDR3 has 16 amino acids. Germline lookup yields CDR1 SGDLS and CDR2 YYNGEE. Deletions cut 0 bases from V and 0 bases from J, with 7 bases between. The CDR3 region has the DNA TGTGCCAGCAGCGTAGCCGGGAGCTCCTATAATTCACCCCTCCACTTT. It encodes CASSVAGSSYNSPLHF.